The clone carrying this T cell receptor (beta chain) was picked up many times. Antigen specificity is unknown. In making TCR cDNA, 5'RACE template switching added a universal primer site and UMIs to it. TCRdb analysed the 5' RACE reads with MiXCR anew, one entry per CDR3 protein. The data hold about 260,000 distinct CDR3 sequences, with about 3.9% observed a single time. The source of the sample is a study of T cells after yellow fever vaccination. This CDR3 is 14 amino acids long. In germline, CDR1 is SGHVS, CDR2 FNYEAQ. Trimming cost V 5 bases and J 5 bases, with 15 bases left between them. Study outcomes and limitations: Bulk-population clonotypes that are abundant could appear as contaminants in FACS-sorted repertoires.

The sequence derives from a man aged 18 to 30 who received the YFV17D yellow fever vaccine. The sample here was PBMCs, taken 15 days after the yellow fever booster vaccination. This chain uses TRBV7-6 with TRBJ2-5; no reliable D call. CDR3 amino acids: CASSPRAAGETQYF. The DNA of the CDR3 is TGTGCCAGCAGCCCAAGGGCTGCCGGTGAGACCCAGTACTTC.